This T cell receptor (beta chain) was identified during a study of vaccination and CD4 T cells after COVID-19. Turning to the study itself: In the convalescent cohort, there were six males and four females, two of them Hispanic. Sampling that followed vaccination took place a median about 71 days after dose two, within a range of 14 to 241. Control cultures, each given a CEFX pool, an HIV-1 Nef pool, or no peptide, were included.

In its sample, this clonotype was seen a few times. Its matching antigen is unknown. Sequence data for DNA of cultured CD4+ T cells were generated by the Oncomine TCR Beta short-read assay. TCRdb itself ran the PCR reads through MiXCR, one entry per CDR3 protein. The table includes about 15,000 distinct CDR3 sequences, 60% to 70% detected once. Treatment described: roughly 10-day PBMC culture with coronavirus spike peptide pools or control peptides (ViraFEST assay). This TCR came from a human donor who had recovered from COVID-19. The sample consisted of CD4+ T cells from blood, cultured in vitro.

CDR3 protein: CASSPSTLAGSYEQYF. The CDR3 DNA reads TGCGCCAGCAGCCCGTCGACACTAGCGGGTTCCTACGAGCAGTACTTC. The chain employs TRBV5-1 and TRBJ2-7, with 9 bases lining up with TRBD2. The V gene end was trimmed by 4 bases and the J gene end by 1 base; junction bases not matched to a gene: 9. The germline V gene encodes CDR1 SGHRS and CDR2 YFSETQ. There are 16 residues in the CDR3.